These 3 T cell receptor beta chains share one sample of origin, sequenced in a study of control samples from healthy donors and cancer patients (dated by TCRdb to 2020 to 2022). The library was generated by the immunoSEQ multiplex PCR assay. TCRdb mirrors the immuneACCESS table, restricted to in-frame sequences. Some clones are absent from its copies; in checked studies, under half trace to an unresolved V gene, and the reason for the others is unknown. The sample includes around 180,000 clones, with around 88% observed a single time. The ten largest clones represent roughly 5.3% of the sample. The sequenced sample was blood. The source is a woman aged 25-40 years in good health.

The CDR3 spells CASSSQGNTEAFF. The CDR3 DNA reads as TGTGCCAGCAGCTCTCAGGGGAACACTGAAGCTTTCTTT. The chain uses TRBV12-3 or TRBV12-4 and TRBJ1-1; maybe TRBD1 (5 bases). The CDR3 runs 13 residues. V gave up 6 bases and J gave up 1 base, with 9 bases separating them.

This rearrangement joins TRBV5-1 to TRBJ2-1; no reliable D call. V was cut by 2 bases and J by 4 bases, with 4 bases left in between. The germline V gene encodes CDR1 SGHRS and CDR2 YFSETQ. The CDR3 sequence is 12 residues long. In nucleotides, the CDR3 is TGCGCCAGCAGCTTTAGGTACAATGAGCAGTTCTTC. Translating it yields CASSFRYNEQFF.

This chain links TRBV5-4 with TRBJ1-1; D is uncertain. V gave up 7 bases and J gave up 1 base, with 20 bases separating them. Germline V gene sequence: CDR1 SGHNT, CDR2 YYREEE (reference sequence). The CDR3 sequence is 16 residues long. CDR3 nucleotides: TGTGCCAGCGGCTACGGGGAGGTGGCGGGGAACACTGAAGCTTTCTTT. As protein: CASGYGEVAGNTEAFF. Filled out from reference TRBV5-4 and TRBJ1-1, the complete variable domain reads ETGVTQSPTHLIKTRGQQVTLRCSSQSGHNTVSWYQQALGQGPQFIFQYYREEENGRGNFPPRFSGLQFPNYSSELNVNALELDDSALYLCASGYGEVAGNTEAFFGQGTRLTVV.